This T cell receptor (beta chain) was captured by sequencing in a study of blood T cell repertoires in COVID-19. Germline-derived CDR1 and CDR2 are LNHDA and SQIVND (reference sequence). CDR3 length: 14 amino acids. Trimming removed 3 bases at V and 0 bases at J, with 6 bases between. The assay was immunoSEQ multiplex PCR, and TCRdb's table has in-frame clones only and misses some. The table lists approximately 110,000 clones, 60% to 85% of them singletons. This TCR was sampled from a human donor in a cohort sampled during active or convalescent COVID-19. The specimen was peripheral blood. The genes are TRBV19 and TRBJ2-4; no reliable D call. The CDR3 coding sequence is TGTGCCAGTAGTATCACAGTAGCCAAAAACATTCAGTACTTC. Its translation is CASSITVAKNIQYF. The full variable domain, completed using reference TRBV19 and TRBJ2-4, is DGGITQSPKYLFRKEGQNVTLSCEQNLNHDAMYWYRQDPGQGLRLIYYSQIVNDFQKGDIAEGYSVSREKKESFPLTVTSAQKNPTAFYLCASSITVAKNIQYFGAGTRLSVL.